This TCR beta chain was captured in a study of T cells in localized non-small cell lung cancer. Study-wide findings and caveats: Appearances in adjacent lung were noted for a median about 60 of the top 100 tumor clones. Longer overall survival accompanied higher blood T cell density. Sequencing was restricted to one tumor region; therefore, heterogeneity remains possible. It was uninvolved adjacent lung that showed the highest T cell clonality, exceeding tumor.

The CDR3 has 14 residues. In germline, CDR1 is KGHSH, CDR2 LQKENI. Trimming at V came to 5 bases and at J to 5 bases, leaving 6 bases not matched to a gene. This clone was observed a handful of times. No antigen is known for it. Clones were sequenced by immunoSEQ multiplex PCR, and TCRdb holds only the in-frame ones, with some missing. The sample records tens of thousands of clones, about 88% being singletons. Source: peripheral blood, taken before any cancer treatment. The chain links TRBV18 to TRBJ1-5; 7 nucleotides align to TRBD1. The sequence was obtained from a woman between 40 and 69 years old with stage I squamous cell lung carcinoma. For the CDR3, the DNA is TGTGCCAGCTCAGGAAAAGGGGGCGATCAGCCCCAGCATTTT. This gives the protein CASSGKGGDQPQHF.